Listed below are T cell receptor beta chains from one sample, sequenced in a study of blood T cell repertoires in COVID-19. The table came from immunoSEQ multiplex PCR; TCRdb's copy has only in-frame clones and leaves some out. The sample has some 150,000 clones, more than 80% seen once; the top ten hold around 1.6%. Sequencing was done on a sample of PBMCs or T cells enriched from blood (not recorded which). The source of these receptors is a young woman who had been exposed to COVID-19. The CDR3 runs from the conserved cysteine through the conserved F or W. A D gene is named only where the DNA matches it firmly. A clone size is listed for some rows: how often the clone was seen (once, few, many), or a class if it is expanded.

d_gene: NA
v_gene: TRBV2
abundance: NA
len: 13
j_gene: TRBJ2-3
CDR3aa: CAIRRGRTDTQYF
CDR3nt: TGTGCCATCCGAAGAGGGAGGACAGATACGCAGTATTTT

d_gene: TRBD2
v_gene: TRBV11-2
abundance: NA
len: 18
j_gene: TRBJ2-4
CDR3aa: CASSPGGLAGLAKNIQYF
CDR3nt: TGTGCCAGCAGCCCGGGTGGACTAGCGGGGTTAGCCAAAAACATTCAGTACTTC

d_gene: NA
v_gene: TRBV6-5
abundance: NA
len: 13
j_gene: TRBJ1-2
CDR3aa: CASREHTGLGYTF
CDR3nt: TGTGCCAGCAGAGAGCACACAGGGCTCGGCTACACCTTC

d_gene: TRBD2
v_gene: TRBV19
abundance: NA
len: 16
j_gene: TRBJ2-5
CDR3aa: CASSRVSSGSGKTQYF
CDR3nt: TGTGCCAGTAGTAGGGTTAGTAGCGGGAGCGGCAAGACCCAGTACTTC

d_gene: TRBD1
v_gene: TRBV25-1
abundance: NA
len: 16
j_gene: TRBJ2-2
CDR3aa: CASSEDRVANTGELFF
CDR3nt: TGTGCCAGCAGTGAGGACAGGGTTGCGAACACCGGGGAGCTGTTTTTT

d_gene: TRBD1
v_gene: TRBV28
abundance: NA
len: 17
j_gene: TRBJ2-2
CDR3aa: CASSQTGTGVSTGELFF
CDR3nt: TGTGCCAGCAGCCAAACCGGGACAGGGGTATCCACCGGGGAGCTGTTTTTT

d_gene: TRBD1
v_gene: TRBV4-3
abundance: NA
len: 17
j_gene: TRBJ2-1
CDR3aa: CASSLRGTGGAGNEQFF
CDR3nt: TGCGCCAGCAGCCTACGAGGAACAGGGGGCGCGGGCAATGAGCAGTTCTTC

d_gene: NA
v_gene: TRBV5-4
abundance: once
len: 13
j_gene: TRBJ1-2
CDR3aa: CASSRDINYGYTF
CDR3nt: TGTGCCAGCAGCCGGGACATTAACTATGGCTACACCTTC

d_gene: NA
v_gene: TRBV4-1
abundance: NA
len: 16
j_gene: TRBJ2-3
CDR3aa: CASSQDFGSTTDTQYF
CDR3nt: TGCGCCAGCAGCCAAGATTTCGGGAGTACCACAGATACGCAGTATTTT

d_gene: NA
v_gene: TRBV20-1
abundance: NA
len: 11
j_gene: TRBJ1-2
CDR3aa: CSATQRGGLTF
CDR3nt: TGCAGTGCCACACAACGGGGGGGATTAACCTTC

d_gene: TRBD1
v_gene: TRBV4-1
abundance: NA
len: 15
j_gene: TRBJ1-5
CDR3aa: CASSQGQGSNQPQHF
CDR3nt: TGCGCCAGCAGCCAAGGACAGGGTAGCAATCAGCCCCAGCATTTT

d_gene: NA
v_gene: TRBV28
abundance: NA
len: 13
j_gene: TRBJ1-1
CDR3aa: CASIRPGHAEAFF
CDR3nt: TGTGCCAGCATCCGTCCAGGGCATGCTGAAGCTTTCTTT

d_gene: TRBD2
v_gene: TRBV10-3
abundance: NA
len: 14
j_gene: TRBJ2-7
CDR3aa: CAIKGTSANHEQYF
CDR3nt: TGTGCCATCAAGGGTACTAGCGCCAATCACGAGCAGTACTTC

d_gene: TRBD1
v_gene: TRBV24-1
abundance: once
len: 14
j_gene: TRBJ1-2
CDR3aa: CATSDGQGTYGYTF
CDR3nt: TGTGCCACCAGTGATGGACAGGGGACCTATGGCTACACCTTC

d_gene: TRBD2
v_gene: TRBV5-1
abundance: NA
len: 16
j_gene: TRBJ2-3
CDR3aa: CASSGASGRVADTQYF
CDR3nt: TGCGCCAGCAGCGGAGCTAGCGGGAGGGTCGCAGATACGCAGTATTTT

d_gene: NA
v_gene: TRBV3-1/TRBV3-2
abundance: NA
len: 11
j_gene: TRBJ2-1
CDR3aa: CASSQAVEQFF
CDR3nt: TGTGCCAGCAGCCAGGCCGTCGAGCAGTTCTTC

d_gene: TRBD1
v_gene: TRBV28
abundance: NA
len: 13
j_gene: TRBJ1-1
CDR3aa: CATPGQGNTEAFF
CDR3nt: TGTGCCACCCCGGGACAGGGTAACACTGAAGCTTTCTTT

d_gene: NA
v_gene: TRBV6-1
abundance: NA
len: 15
j_gene: TRBJ2-7
CDR3aa: CASSEGVQGGYEQYF
CDR3nt: TGTGCCAGCAGTGAAGGGGTCCAGGGGGGCTACGAGCAGTACTTC

d_gene: TRBD1
v_gene: TRBV28
abundance: NA
len: 16
j_gene: TRBJ1-6
CDR3aa: CASSPAGQGKGSPLHF
CDR3nt: TGTGCCAGCAGTCCCGCCGGACAGGGGAAGGGATCACCCCTCCACTTT

d_gene: NA
v_gene: TRBV19
abundance: NA
len: 14
j_gene: TRBJ2-3
CDR3aa: CASREAGPTDTQYF
CDR3nt: TGTGCCAGTAGGGAAGCGGGCCCCACAGATACGCAGTATTTT

d_gene: NA
v_gene: TRBV7-9
abundance: NA
len: 15
j_gene: TRBJ1-2
CDR3aa: CASSLLPTQERGYTF
CDR3nt: TGTGCCAGCAGCTTATTGCCGACCCAGGAACGTGGCTACACCTTC

d_gene: TRBD2
v_gene: TRBV4-2
abundance: NA
len: 16
j_gene: TRBJ2-7
CDR3aa: CASSQRLAGDSYEQYF
CDR3nt: TGTGCCAGCAGCCAAAGACTAGCGGGAGACTCCTACGAGCAGTACTTC

d_gene: NA
v_gene: TRBV19
abundance: NA
len: 14
j_gene: TRBJ1-2
CDR3aa: CASSEQGGYYGYTF
CDR3nt: TGTGCCAGTAGTGAACAGGGTGGATACTATGGCTACACCTTC

d_gene: NA
v_gene: TRBV11-3
abundance: once
len: 16
j_gene: TRBJ1-2
CDR3aa: CASSLVHRVPDYGYTF
CDR3nt: TGTGCCAGCAGCTTAGTTCACAGGGTCCCAGACTATGGCTACACCTTC

d_gene: TRBD2
v_gene: TRBV19
abundance: once
len: 16
j_gene: TRBJ2-2
CDR3aa: CASSPRGGRATGELFF
CDR3nt: TGTGCCAGTAGCCCCCGGGGCGGGAGGGCCACCGGGGAGCTGTTTTTT

d_gene: TRBD1
v_gene: TRBV5-1
abundance: NA
len: 15
j_gene: TRBJ1-5
CDR3aa: CASSRSGTGGQPQHF
CDR3nt: TGCGCCAGCAGTCGATCCGGGACAGGGGGGCAGCCCCAGCATTTT

d_gene: NA
v_gene: TRBV27
abundance: NA
len: 14
j_gene: TRBJ1-5
CDR3aa: CASSKGHPNQPQHF
CDR3nt: TGTGCCAGCAGCAAGGGACACCCGAATCAGCCCCAGCATTTT

d_gene: TRBD2
v_gene: TRBV10-3
abundance: NA
len: 16
j_gene: TRBJ2-7
CDR3aa: CAISTGTSGRLGEQYF
CDR3nt: TGTGCCATCAGTACCGGGACTAGCGGGAGGTTGGGCGAGCAGTACTTC

d_gene: NA
v_gene: TRBV19
abundance: NA
len: 14
j_gene: TRBJ2-1
CDR3aa: CASSIDLGGREQFF
CDR3nt: TGTGCCAGTAGTATAGATCTGGGGGGGCGTGAGCAGTTCTTC

d_gene: TRBD1
v_gene: TRBV15
abundance: NA
len: 16
j_gene: TRBJ2-1
CDR3aa: CATSRSPGQGAGEQFF
CDR3nt: TGTGCCACCAGCAGGTCCCCGGGACAGGGGGCAGGTGAGCAGTTCTTC

d_gene: TRBD2
v_gene: TRBV7-2
abundance: many
len: 14
j_gene: TRBJ2-7
CDR3aa: CASSESGGTYEQYF
CDR3nt: TGTGCCAGCAGCGAAAGCGGGGGAACCTACGAGCAGTACTTC

d_gene: NA
v_gene: TRBV7-3
abundance: NA
len: 13
j_gene: TRBJ1-2
CDR3aa: CASSPGRNYGYTF
CDR3nt: TGTGCCAGCAGCCCGGGGAGAAACTATGGCTACACCTTC

d_gene: NA
v_gene: TRBV2
abundance: NA
len: 13
j_gene: TRBJ2-6
CDR3aa: CASDRAGANVLTF
CDR3nt: TGTGCCAGCGACAGAGCTGGGGCCAACGTCCTGACTTTC

d_gene: NA
v_gene: TRBV4-2
abundance: NA
len: 14
j_gene: TRBJ2-3
CDR3aa: CASSLWGTTDTQYF
CDR3nt: TGTGCCAGCAGCCTATGGGGGACAACAGATACGCAGTATTTT

d_gene: TRBD1
v_gene: TRBV25-1
abundance: NA
len: 14
j_gene: TRBJ2-7
CDR3aa: CASSEKTGGYEQYF
CDR3nt: TGTGCCAGCAGTGAAAAGACAGGGGGCTACGAGCAGTACTTC

d_gene: NA
v_gene: TRBV7-2
abundance: NA
len: 13
j_gene: TRBJ2-1
CDR3aa: CASRKTGPNEQFF
CDR3nt: TGTGCCAGCAGGAAAACAGGGCCCAATGAGCAGTTCTTC

d_gene: TRBD1
v_gene: TRBV28
abundance: NA
len: 15
j_gene: TRBJ1-2
CDR3aa: CASSLPSGGAGGYTF
CDR3nt: TGTGCCAGCAGTTTACCATCAGGGGGCGCAGGTGGCTACACCTTC

d_gene: TRBD1
v_gene: TRBV7-2
abundance: NA
len: 16
j_gene: TRBJ2-1
CDR3aa: CASSQPGQGFNNEQFF
CDR3nt: TGTGCCAGCAGCCAACCGGGACAGGGTTTTAACAATGAGCAGTTCTTC

d_gene: TRBD1
v_gene: TRBV27
abundance: NA
len: 14
j_gene: TRBJ1-2
CDR3aa: CASSSHRGQNGYTF
CDR3nt: TGTGCCAGCAGTTCACACAGGGGGCAAAATGGCTACACCTTC

d_gene: TRBD1
v_gene: TRBV28
abundance: NA
len: 15
j_gene: TRBJ1-4
CDR3aa: CASSSLGTGYEKLFF
CDR3nt: TGTGCCAGCAGTAGTCTCGGGACAGGGTATGAAAAACTGTTTTTT

d_gene: NA
v_gene: TRBV12-3/TRBV12-4
abundance: NA
len: 12
j_gene: TRBJ2-7
CDR3aa: CASSFFVIEQYF
CDR3nt: TGTGCCAGCAGTTTTTTTGTTATCGAGCAGTACTTC

d_gene: NA
v_gene: TRBV28
abundance: NA
len: 15
j_gene: TRBJ1-3
CDR3aa: CASRRSGISGNTIYF
CDR3nt: TGTGCCAGCAGGAGGTCCGGGATCTCTGGAAACACCATATATTTT

d_gene: TRBD1
v_gene: TRBV7-8
abundance: few
len: 14
j_gene: TRBJ1-2
CDR3aa: CASSNRTGWYGYTF
CDR3nt: TGTGCCAGCAGCAATCGGACAGGGTGGTATGGCTACACCTTC

d_gene: NA
v_gene: TRBV6-1
abundance: NA
len: 14
j_gene: TRBJ2-7
CDR3aa: CASSEVRGGTGQYF
CDR3nt: TGTGCCAGCAGTGAAGTTCGAGGGGGAACGGGGCAGTACTTC

d_gene: NA
v_gene: TRBV9
abundance: NA
len: 13
j_gene: TRBJ1-6
CDR3aa: CASSTRQDSPLHF
CDR3nt: TGTGCCAGCAGCACCCGACAGGATTCACCCCTCCACTTT

d_gene: NA
v_gene: TRBV19
abundance: NA
len: 14
j_gene: TRBJ1-6
CDR3aa: CASSIGGENSPLHF
CDR3nt: TGTGCCAGTAGTATTGGGGGGGAGAATTCACCCCTCCACTTT

d_gene: TRBD1
v_gene: TRBV6-2/TRBV6-3
abundance: NA
len: 15
j_gene: TRBJ2-1
CDR3aa: CASSDRASSYNEQFF
CDR3nt: TGTGCCAGCAGTGACAGGGCCAGCTCCTACAATGAGCAGTTCTTC

d_gene: TRBD1
v_gene: TRBV6-5
abundance: NA
len: 14
j_gene: TRBJ1-5
CDR3aa: CASSLQGANQPQHF
CDR3nt: TGTGCCAGCAGTCTCCAGGGGGCCAATCAGCCCCAGCATTTT

d_gene: TRBD1
v_gene: TRBV11-2
abundance: NA
len: 14
j_gene: TRBJ1-1
CDR3aa: CASSLEQGWPEAFF
CDR3nt: TGTGCCAGCAGCTTGGAACAGGGGTGGCCTGAAGCTTTCTTT

d_gene: NA
v_gene: TRBV23-1
abundance: NA
len: 15
j_gene: TRBJ1-2
CDR3aa: CASSQSLQGLDGYTF
CDR3nt: TGCGCCAGCAGTCAATCTCTCCAGGGGCTCGATGGCTACACCTTC

d_gene: TRBD1
v_gene: TRBV28
abundance: NA
len: 14
j_gene: TRBJ2-7
CDR3aa: CASSRTGGSYEQYF
CDR3nt: TGTGCCAGCAGTCGGACAGGGGGCTCCTACGAGCAGTACTTC

d_gene: TRBD2
v_gene: TRBV6-4
abundance: NA
len: 15
j_gene: TRBJ2-1
CDR3aa: CASSDRLAGPNEQFF
CDR3nt: TGTGCCAGCAGTGACCGGCTAGCGGGGCCAAATGAGCAGTTCTTC

d_gene: NA
v_gene: TRBV2
abundance: NA
len: 14
j_gene: TRBJ1-4
CDR3aa: CASSPGQLNEKLFF
CDR3nt: TGTGCCAGCAGTCCTGGACAGCTTAATGAAAAACTGTTTTTT